These 24 T cell receptor beta chains originate from one sample sequenced in a study of Ad26.COV2.S vaccination and SARS-CoV-2 variants. Treatment described: some 19 received Ad26.COV2.S at low or high dose, single or two shots; roughly 5 received placebo; per-sample allocation not given. The study sampled participants on day 63 after the first vaccine or placebo injection. Measured with immunoSEQ multiplex PCR; TCRdb has only the in-frame clones, and not every one. The table includes about 350,000 clones, 88% detected once. The sequencing here drew on peripheral blood, taken in a trial of Ad26.COV2.S vaccine versus placebo. These receptors were taken from a person between 18 and 60 years old who received the Ad26.COV2.S COVID-19 vaccine or a placebo.

The chain uses TRBV6-5 and TRBJ1-1; D perhaps matches TRBD1 (5 bases). Germline V gene sequence: CDR1 MNHEY, CDR2 SVGAGI. This CDR3 has 12 residues. Trimming left V 7 bases short and J 5 bases short, with 11 bases between. Written as DNA, the CDR3 is TGTGCCAGCACCTCAGGGAAGACTGAAGCTTTCTTT. Residues: CASTSGKTEAFF.

Only a few counts were recorded for this clone. J is TRBJ2-7 and V is TRBV3-1 (or the pseudogene TRBV3-2); 10 nucleotides align to TRBD2. V dropped 4 bases and J dropped 5; count of bases not matched to a gene: 11. CDR1 and CDR2 from the germline V gene are LGHDT and YNNKEL (reference sequence). The CDR3 runs to 16 residues. The CDR3 here is CASSLRFSGRNNEQYF. The CDR3 bases are TGTGCCAGCAGCCTACGCTTTAGCGGGAGGAACAACGAGCAGTACTTC.

V gene TRBV11-2 combines with J gene TRBJ1-4, with D possibly TRBD1 on 6 matching bases. The CDR3 runs 16 residues. The ends were cut back, 5 bases at V and 6 bases at J, with 19 bases in the middle. Germline lookup yields CDR1 SGHAT and CDR2 FQNNGV. The CDR3 DNA reads as TGTGCCAGCAGCACCCTGGGGGGGGGCGCAGATGAAAAACTGTTTTTT. It specifies CASSTLGGGADEKLFF.

The chain has TRBV11-2 and TRBJ2-1, with TRBD1 matching 9 bases. V shed 1 base, J shed 5 bases, and the junction held 6 bases outside the gene matches. CDR1 and CDR2 (germline): SGHAT, FQNNGV. The CDR3 spans 16 residues. The CDR3 region has the DNA TGTGCCAGCAGCTTAGCATGGACAGGGGATAACAATGAGCAGTTCTTC. The encoded protein is CASSLAWTGDNNEQFF. Based on the CDR3 plus reference TRBV11-2 and TRBJ2-1, the full variable domain is EAGVAQSPRYKIIEKRQSVAFWCNPISGHATLYWYQQILGQGPKLLIQFQNNGVVDDSQLPKDRFSAERLKGVDSTLKIQPAKLEDSAVYLCASSLAWTGDNNEQFFGPGTRLTVL.

The rearrangement joins TRBV5-1 to TRBJ2-2; TRBD1 is a possible D gene (6 bases). Trimming stripped 4 bases from V and 7 bases from J, with 17 bases between. This CDR3 is built from 15 residues. The V gene's germline CDR1 is SGHRS and CDR2 YFSETQ. CDR3 nucleotide sequence: TGCGCCAGCAGCAAACAGGGAAGTCAGGACGGGGAGCTGTTTTTT. This gives the protein CASSKQGSQDGELFF.

The genes are TRBV5-5 and TRBJ1-1; D unresolved. The CDR3 totals 15 residues. Per germline, CDR1 SGHKS and CDR2 YYEKEE (reference sequence). V was clipped by 6 bases and J by 1 base, with 16 bases between them. The CDR3 here is CASNRPGLQNTEAFF. In DNA form, the CDR3 reads TGTGCCAGCAACCGACCGGGTCTCCAGAACACTGAAGCTTTCTTT.

The J gene is TRBJ2-1, the V gene TRBV13; D is unresolved. V was clipped by 3 bases and J by 2 bases, with 11 bases between them. CDR3 length: 15 residues. Germline V gene data show CDR1 as PRHDT and CDR2 as FYEKMQ (reference sequence). The CDR3 DNA reads TGTGCCAGCAGCTTGGTACTAACTCCCTACAATGAGCAGTTCTTC. Residues: CASSLVLTPYNEQFF.

V usage is TRBV6-2 or TRBV6-3 and J usage is TRBJ1-5; no firm D call. Germline V gene lookup returns CDR1 MNHEY and CDR2 SVGEGT. CDR3 length: 15 residues. Between the trimmed V and J ends, which lost 2 bases and 9 bases, there was a span of 17 bases. CDR3 sequence (DNA): TGTGCCAGCAGTTACGAGTTACAGACCCCTACGCCCCAGCATTTT. Its protein product is CASSYELQTPTPQHF.

The chain is built from TRBV6-5 and TRBJ2-2; D gene unclear. In germline, CDR1 is MNHEY, CDR2 SVGAGI. There are 13 residues in the CDR3. The V end was cut by 6 bases, the J end by 5 bases, with 10 bases between. In nucleotides, the CDR3 is TGTGCCAGCAGAGTTAGGGTAACCGGGGAGCTGTTTTTT. It yields the protein CASRVRVTGELFF.

The rearrangement links TRBV3-1 (or the pseudogene TRBV3-2) to TRBJ1-1; a weak D match, TRBD1 (5 bases). The CDR3 contains 14 residues. Germline assignment: CDR1 LGHDT and CDR2 YNNKEL (reference sequence). Deletions cut 4 bases from V and 0 bases from J, with 9 bases between. The CDR3 region is CASSPGTLNTEAFF. The CDR3 nucleotides are TGTGCCAGCAGCCCCGGGACGTTGAACACTGAAGCTTTCTTT.

The V call is TRBV6-6, the J call TRBJ1-2; D unclear. Germline V gene data show CDR1 as MNHNY and CDR2 as SVGAGI (reference sequence). Trimming left V 6 bases short and J 2 bases short, with 7 bases between. The CDR3 totals 12 residues. In DNA, the CDR3 is TGTGCCAGCAGGGGAGAAAACTATGGCTACACCTTC. It codes for CASRGENYGYTF.

This chain connects TRBV11-3 to TRBJ2-1, with 9 bases aligning to TRBD2. This CDR3 has 16 amino acids. V gave up 2 bases and J gave up 9 bases; unmatched junction bases: 11. Germline CDR1 SGHNT, CDR2 YENEEA. The CDR3 sequence is CASSLNPSGNRGEQFF. The CDR3 region has the DNA TGTGCCAGCAGCTTAAACCCTAGCGGGAATCGTGGTGAGCAGTTCTTC.

Ten or more counts support this clone. The CDR3 coding sequence is TGTGCCAGCAGCTCCAGGGTGTTCAATTCACCCCTCCACTTT. It yields the protein CASSSRVFNSPLHF. The genes are TRBV11-3 and TRBJ1-6, with D possibly matching TRBD1 (5 bases). The V and J ends lost 4 bases and 7 bases respectively, with 11 bases between them. CDR1 and CDR2 from the germline V gene are SGHNT and YENEEA. CDR3 length equals 14 residues.

The chain is built from TRBV19 and TRBJ1-4; D ambiguous. This CDR3 comprises 15 residues. V lost 0 bases and J 1 base, leaving 6 bases between the germline ends. Germline CDR1 is LNHDA and CDR2 is SQIVND (reference sequence). The CDR3 DNA follows: TGTGCCAGTAGTATAGAGGGCAGAACTAATGAAAAACTGTTTTTT. Protein product: CASSIEGRTNEKLFF.

The table lists this clone with a count of one. V gene TRBV27 combines with J gene TRBJ1-1, with D perhaps TRBD1 (5 bases). Germline CDR1 and CDR2: MNHEY and SMNVEV (reference sequence). The V and J ends lost 4 bases and 5 bases respectively, with 14 bases between them. The CDR3 length is 14 residues. DNA of the CDR3: TGTGCCAGCAGTTACCAGGGATTGGGAACTGAAGCTTTCTTT. It yields the protein CASSYQGLGTEAFF.

J is TRBJ1-5 and V is TRBV7-9, with 8 positions matching TRBD1. CDR1 and CDR2 (germline): SEHNR, FQNEAQ (reference sequence). Trimming took 4 bases from V and 2 from J; bases not matched to a gene: 4. CDR3 length: 15 residues. CDR3 in amino acids: CASSYGQGGNQPQHF. The CDR3 DNA follows: TGTGCCAGCAGCTACGGACAGGGAGGCAATCAGCCCCAGCATTTT.

V usage is TRBV6-5 and J usage is TRBJ1-2; tentative D call: TRBD1 (5 bases). CDR3 size: 13 residues. CDR1 is MNHEY and CDR2 is SVGAGI in the germline V gene. V was pared by 6 bases and J by 7 bases, with 15 bases between. The CDR3 DNA reads TGTGCCAGCAGCCTCGGGGCTAAGGGTGGCTACACCTTC. It specifies CASSLGAKGGYTF.

The genes are TRBV24-1 and TRBJ2-3; D may be TRBD1 (6 bases). The germline gives CDR1 KGHDR, CDR2 SFDVKD. V was cut by 5 bases and J by 4 bases, with 12 bases left in between. The CDR3 runs 14 residues. CDR3 residues: CATSGGHLPDTQYF. The CDR3 nucleotides read TGTGCCACCAGTGGGGGACACTTGCCAGATACGCAGTATTTT.

The chain combines TRBV19 with TRBJ1-1, with a tentative D call TRBD1 (6 bases). The CDR3 runs to 14 residues. V was trimmed by 0 bases and J by 5 bases, leaving 10 bases between them. The germline gives CDR1 LNHDA, CDR2 SQIVND (reference sequence). The CDR3 nucleotides read TGTGCCAGTAGTATAGACACAGGGCGAACTGAAGCTTTCTTT. Its translation is CASSIDTGRTEAFF.

Remarks on this clone: Other nucleotide sequences in the sample specify the same CDR3. The chain combines TRBV30 with TRBJ2-7; 7 positions match TRBD1. The V segment lost 3 bases and the J segment 3 bases; nucleotides outside the gene matches: 5. CDR3 length equals 13 residues. Germline V gene data show CDR1 as GTSNPN and CDR2 as SVGIG (reference sequence). The CDR3 DNA reads as TGTGCCTGGAGCGGGGACAGAGGCTACGAGCAGTACTTC. It is translated as CAWSGDRGYEQYF.

This chain connects TRBV15 to TRBJ2-7; weak D call: TRBD2 (5 bases). Germline assignment: CDR1 LNHNV and CDR2 YYDKDF (reference sequence). This CDR3 has 15 amino acids. The ends were cut back, 1 base at V and 1 base at J, with 11 bases in the middle. The DNA of the CDR3 is TGTGCCACCAGCAGAGGGGTTAGCGAATCCTACGAGCAGTACTTC. Protein product: CATSRGVSESYEQYF.

This clone has only a few counts. This rearrangement joins TRBV5-4 to TRBJ2-7; 8 bases line up with TRBD2. The CDR3 has 14 amino acids. The V gene's germline CDR1 is SGHNT and CDR2 YYREEE (reference sequence). The trim removed 2 bases at V and 3 bases at J, leaving 4 bases unmatched. In DNA, the CDR3 is TGTGCCAGCAGCTTCGGACTAGCCGACTACGAGCAGTACTTC. It specifies CASSFGLADYEQYF.

This clone was observed once. This rearrangement joins TRBV3-1 (or the pseudogene TRBV3-2) to TRBJ2-1; D is ambiguous. The CDR3 runs 13 residues. Germline CDR1 and CDR2: LGHDT and YNNKEL (reference sequence). V dropped 1 base and J dropped 10 bases, with 11 bases sitting between them. The CDR3 spells CASSQAGLGEQFF. Written as DNA, the CDR3 is TGTGCCAGCAGCCAAGCCGGGCTAGGAGAGCAGTTCTTC.

J is TRBJ2-7 and V is TRBV5-1; 9 bases fit TRBD1. The length of the CDR3 is 14 residues. CDR1 SGHRS and CDR2 YFSETQ come from the germline V gene. J was trimmed by 4 bases and V by 3 bases; bases with no gene match: 5. The CDR3 sequence: CASSSGTGLYEQYF. The CDR3 bases are TGCGCCAGCAGCTCCGGGACAGGGTTGTACGAGCAGTACTTC.